This record looks at one T cell receptor beta chain sequence and its context. Its target is not known. The sample is drawn from a study of Ad26.COV2.S vaccination and SARS-CoV-2 variants. Points from the study as a whole: In TCR breadth and depth analyses, total T cell responses may have been underestimated. People given the vaccine had a wider spike-specific TCR breadth than placebo recipients did. Participants given vaccine showed non-spike TCR breadth similar to that of placebo recipients.

Libraries were prepared by immunoSEQ multiplex PCR; TCRdb keeps only in-frame clonotypes and omits some of them. The sample yields 87,000 or so clones, roughly 84% seen once. The CDR3 length is 16 residues. CDR1 and CDR2 from the germline V gene are KGHDR and SFDVKD. The J segment lost 8 bases and the V segment lost 0 bases, leaving 8 bases of the junction unmatched. The rearrangement links TRBV24-1 to TRBJ2-1; TRBD1 agrees at 8 bases. Here the sequenced sample was peripheral blood, taken after recovery from COVID-19. This clonotype was sampled from a human donor who had recovered from COVID-19. The CDR3 bases are TGTGCCACCAGTGATTTGTCCGGGACAGGAAAGGATGAGCAGTTCTTC. It encodes CATSDLSGTGKDEQFF.